Given below is one T cell receptor (beta chain) in context. Its antigen is not identified. The data were taken from a study of T-cell reconstitution after alpha-beta-depleted transplantation in children. Study-wide results and limits: The origin of alpha-beta T cells about two months after transplant was reportedly several hundred expanded graft clones. High day-60 TCRbeta diversity in some patients came from surviving recipient T cells and thymic progenitors. Newly generated T cells supplied most T-cell counts and diversity one year post-transplant.

Unique molecular identifiers tagged the TCRbeta library. TCRdb re-called the PCR reads with MiXCR, one entry per CDR3 protein. The data show about 900,000 distinct CDR3 sequences, around 30% seen once. Germline V CDR1 and CDR2: LGHNA, YNFKEQ. The CDR3 has 16 residues. The V and J ends lost 2 bases and 2 bases respectively, with 14 bases between them. Specimen: PBMCs, mostly from graft donor cells, collected 360 days after TCRalphabeta/CD19-depleted stem cell transplant. V gene TRBV4-2 combines with J gene TRBJ2-3, with a weak D call TRBD1 (6 bases). The origin of this receptor is a boy in the first two years of life who had a stem cell transplant for SCID, so the T cells may come from the graft donor. This CDR3 is CASSQRRGWDTDTQYF. Written as DNA, the CDR3 is TGTGCCAGCAGCCAACGCAGGGGTTGGGACACAGATACGCAGTATTTT.